This T cell receptor beta chain was sequenced in a study of cytomegalovirus exposure and HLA in healthy donors. There are a few counts of this clone. CDR1 is PRHDT, CDR2 FYEKMQ, per germline (reference sequence). Deletions cut 4 bases from V and 5 bases from J, with 11 bases between. The CDR3 consists of 13 residues. The PCR had 60 Vbeta and 13 Jbeta primers. Here immunoSEQ multiplex PCR was the method, and the copy in TCRdb shows in-frame clones only, minus some. Of roughly 77,000 clones detected, 10% appear once; the ten largest clones hold approximately 25%. The sequence was collected from a man between 60 and 75 years old in good health and CMV-seropositive. The chain recombines TRBV13 with TRBJ1-1, with unresolved D. Sequencing was carried out using PBMCs. CDR3 DNA sequence: TGTGCCAGCAGCTCAGCCCTCAGGACTGAAGCTTTCTTT. It codes for CASSSALRTEAFF. The variable domain in full, completed from reference TRBV13 and TRBJ1-1, reads AAGVIQSPRHLIKEKRETATLKCYPIPRHDTVYWYQQGPGQDPQFLISFYEKMQSDKGSIPDRFSAQQFSDYHSELNMSSLELGDSALYFCASSSALRTEAFFGQGTRLTVV.